This T cell receptor (beta chain) was identified during a study of shared clonotypes between healthy human individuals. TCRdb's copy holds only in-frame clones and misses some; the assay was immunoSEQ multiplex PCR. The sample includes roughly 640,000 clones, approximately 79% of them seen just once. Germline V CDR1 and CDR2: LNHDA, SQIVND (reference sequence). This CDR3 is built from 16 residues. Germline trimming cut 5 bases from V and 7 bases from J; bases unmatched to any gene: 13. What was sequenced was memory CD4+ T cells sorted from blood. The subset denotes: CD45RA-negative fraction. The receptor was isolated from a woman under 40 in good health. The chain recombines TRBV19 with TRBJ1-5; 8 bases are shared with TRBD1. CDR3 sequence: CASSGQGWNGWQPQHF. CDR3 nucleotides: TGTGCCAGTAGTGGACAGGGTTGGAACGGGTGGCAGCCCCAGCATTTT.